A selection of T cell receptor beta chains follows, all from one sample in a study of cytomegalovirus exposure and HLA in healthy donors. Generated by immunoSEQ multiplex PCR, the TCRdb table keeps only in-frame clones and is missing some. The table lists 150,000 to 170,000 clones, under 80% of them singletons. Sequencing was carried out using PBMCs. The receptors derive from a man aged 25 to 40 in good health and CMV-seronegative. Each CDR3 is given with its conserved first and last residue. Fields, in order: clone size, J gene, V gene, D gene, CDR3 protein, CDR3 DNA. The D gene is left open where the match is weak. Some rows mark clone size as missing; the rest say once, few, many or name a class of expanded clone.

. TRBJ1-5 TRBV10-3 . CAISESTFGGSNQPQHF TGTGCCATCAGTGAGTCGACATTCGGGGGTAGCAATCAGCCCCAGCATTTT
. TRBJ1-1 TRBV2 . CASMEVPNTEAFF TGTGCCAGCATGGAGGTCCCAAACACTGAAGCTTTCTTT
. TRBJ1-5 TRBV19 . CASSHTGRQPQHF TGTGCCAGTAGTCATACAGGACGGCAGCCCCAGCATTTT
. TRBJ1-1 TRBV30 . CAWSATTGLGGTEAFF TGTGCCTGGAGTGCCACCACTGGTCTGGGAGGCACTGAAGCTTTCTTT
. TRBJ2-7 TRBV9 . CASSATDAPYEQYF TGTGCCAGCAGCGCGACTGATGCCCCCTACGAGCAGTACTTC
. TRBJ2-2 TRBV4-2 . CASSQEGVGGGELFF TGTGCCAGCAGCCAAGAGGGAGTAGGGGGCGGGGAGCTGTTTTTT
. TRBJ1-2 TRBV25-1 . CASSQPGTNYGYTF TGTGCCAGCAGTCAGCCAGGCACTAACTATGGCTACACCTTC
. TRBJ2-1 TRBV5-1 TRBD2 CASSPGGLAVNEQFF TGCGCCAGCAGCCCTGGAGGACTAGCTGTCAATGAGCAGTTCTTC
. TRBJ1-5 TRBV5-6 TRBD1 CASSSATGAGNQPQHF TGTGCCAGCAGCTCGGCTACAGGGGCTGGCAATCAGCCCCAGCATTTT
. TRBJ1-2 TRBV9 . CASSVDRVGGYTF TGTGCCAGCAGCGTAGACAGGGTAGGAGGCTACACCTTC
. TRBJ2-7 TRBV13 TRBD1 CASSLKVGTAPEQYF TGTGCCAGCAGCTTAAAAGTCGGGACAGCCCCCGAGCAGTACTTC
. TRBJ1-6 TRBV2 TRBD1 CASRAGTGGGDNSPLHF TGTGCCAGCAGGGCCGGGACAGGGGGCGGAGATAATTCACCCCTCCACTTT
. TRBJ2-5 TRBV10-3 TRBD2 CATAAGEETQYF TGTGCCACCGCAGCGGGGGAAGAGACCCAGTACTTC
. TRBJ2-3 TRBV27 . CASSRTITDTQYF TGTGCCAGCAGCAGGACTATCACAGATACGCAGTATTTT
few TRBJ1-2 TRBV14 . CASRPATGFSLNYGYTF TGTGCCAGCAGACCTGCGACAGGTTTCTCCCTTAACTATGGCTACACCTTC
. TRBJ2-2 TRBV28 . CASSWPGAVGELFF TGTGCCAGCAGTTGGCCAGGGGCGGTCGGGGAGCTGTTTTTT
. TRBJ1-4 TRBV30 TRBD1 CAWSRFRQGMQNEKLFF TGTGCCTGGAGTCGATTCAGACAGGGGATGCAGAATGAAAAACTGTTTTTT
. TRBJ2-1 TRBV4-2 . CASSQEGGHNEQFF TGTGCCAGCAGCCAAGAAGGCGGCCACAATGAGCAGTTCTTC
. TRBJ2-7 TRBV6-7 . CARGWIPYEQYF TGTGCCCGGGGTTGGATTCCCTACGAGCAGTACTTC
. TRBJ2-7 TRBV19 . CASRGAGDEQYF TGTGCCAGTAGGGGGGCAGGGGACGAGCAGTACTTC
. TRBJ1-1 TRBV2 . CASSVGAWRTEAFF TGTGCCAGCAGTGTAGGGGCTTGGCGCACTGAAGCTTTCTTT
. TRBJ2-7 TRBV5-4 TRBD2 CAGSLGLAGAAYEQYF TGTGCCGGCAGCTTGGGTCTAGCGGGGGCCGCCTACGAGCAGTACTTC
. TRBJ2-1 TRBV6-5 . CASSWDTLNEQFF TGTGCCAGCAGTTGGGACACCCTCAATGAGCAGTTCTTC
. TRBJ2-1 TRBV9 TRBD2 CASSPRTSGGTYNEQFF TGTGCCAGCAGCCCCCGGACTAGCGGGGGTACCTACAATGAGCAGTTCTTC
few TRBJ1-1 TRBV6-6 . CASRRKNTEAFF TGTGCCAGCAGGAGGAAGAACACTGAAGCTTTCTTT
. TRBJ1-2 TRBV28 TRBD1 CASSLGTGYGYTF TGTGCCAGCAGTTTAGGGACAGGTTACGGCTACACCTTC
. TRBJ2-2 TRBV27 TRBD1 CASSLTGPAGELFF TGTGCCAGCAGTTTGACAGGGCCGGCCGGGGAGCTGTTTTTT
. TRBJ2-5 TRBV6-5 . CASSSTGRETQYF TGTGCCAGCAGTTCCACAGGGAGAGAGACCCAGTACTTC
. TRBJ2-7 TRBV28 . CASSLYRGSYEQYF TGTGCCAGCAGTTTATATCGCGGCAGCTACGAGCAGTACTTC
once TRBJ1-6 TRBV6-1 . CASSEAQGYNSPLHF TGTGCCAGCAGTGAAGCCCAGGGCTATAATTCACCCCTCCACTTT
once TRBJ2-4 TRBV29-1 . CSVETEGRHIQYF TGCAGCGTTGAAACGGAGGGGAGACACATTCAGTACTTC
. TRBJ1-6 TRBV6-1 . CASSERGWSSYNSPLHF TGTGCCAGCAGTGAACGGGGGTGGAGCTCCTATAATTCACCCCTCCACTTT
once TRBJ2-6 TRBV28 . CASNGVGGANVLTF TGTGCCAGCAACGGGGTCGGGGGGGCCAACGTCCTGACTTTC
. TRBJ2-5 TRBV5-1 TRBD1 CASSLVGQGYQETQYF TGCGCCAGCAGCTTGGTAGGACAGGGATATCAAGAGACCCAGTACTTC
once TRBJ1-2 TRBV2 . CASSPQENYGYTF TGTGCCAGCAGCCCACAGGAGAACTATGGCTACACCTTC
. TRBJ2-3 TRBV2 . CASMEGYLADTQYF TGTGCCAGCATGGAGGGTTATCTGGCAGATACGCAGTATTTT
. TRBJ2-7 TRBV19 TRBD2 CASSRLAGALYEQYF TGTGCCAGTAGTAGACTAGCGGGGGCCCTCTACGAGCAGTACTTC
. TRBJ2-3 TRBV25-1 . CASSESGAPDTQYF TGTGCCAGCAGTGAATCTGGGGCACCAGATACGCAGTATTTT
. TRBJ1-3 TRBV10-3 TRBD1 CAISDGDRGGNTIYF TGTGCCATCAGTGACGGGGACAGGGGTGGAAACACCATATATTTT
. TRBJ1-2 TRBV6-1 TRBD1 CASIGTVIYGYTF TGTGCCAGCATAGGGACAGTTATCTATGGCTACACCTTC
. TRBJ2-5 TRBV4-1 . CASSQVGRRETQYF TGCGCCAGCAGCCAGGTGGGTCGGCGGGAGACCCAGTACTTC
. TRBJ2-7 TRBV5-4 TRBD1 CASSLARTGAPYEQYF TGTGCCAGCAGCTTGGCCCGGACAGGGGCTCCTTACGAGCAGTACTTC
once TRBJ2-5 TRBV13 TRBD1 CASSFPTGGQETQYF TGTGCCAGCAGCTTTCCGACAGGGGGACAAGAGACCCAGTACTTC
. TRBJ2-7 TRBV5-1 . CASSGSGTTYEQYF TGCGCCAGCAGCGGGTCAGGAACAACCTACGAGCAGTACTTC
. TRBJ2-5 TRBV4-2 TRBD1 CASSQDFGQGQETQYF TGTGCCAGCAGCCAAGATTTTGGACAGGGGCAAGAGACCCAGTACTTC
. TRBJ2-5 TRBV4-2 TRBD2 CASSQDLSTLLAGGQETQYF TGTGCCAGCAGCCAAGACCTCTCGACCTTACTAGCGGGGGGGCAAGAGACCCAGTACTTC